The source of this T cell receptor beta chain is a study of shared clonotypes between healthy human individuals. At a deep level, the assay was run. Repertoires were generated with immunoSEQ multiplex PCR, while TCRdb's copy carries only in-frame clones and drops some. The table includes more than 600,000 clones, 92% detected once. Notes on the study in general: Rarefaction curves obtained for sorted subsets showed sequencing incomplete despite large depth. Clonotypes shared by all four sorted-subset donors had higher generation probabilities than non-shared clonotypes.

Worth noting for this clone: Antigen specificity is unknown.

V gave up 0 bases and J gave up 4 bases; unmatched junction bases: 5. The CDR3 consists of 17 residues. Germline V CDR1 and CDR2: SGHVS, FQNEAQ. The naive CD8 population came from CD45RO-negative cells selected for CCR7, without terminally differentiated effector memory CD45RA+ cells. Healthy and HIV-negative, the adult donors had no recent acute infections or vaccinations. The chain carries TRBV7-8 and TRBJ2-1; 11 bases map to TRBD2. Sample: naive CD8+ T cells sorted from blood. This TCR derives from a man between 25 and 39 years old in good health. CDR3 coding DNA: TGTGCCAGCAGCTTAGCTACCGGGACTAGCGGTTACAATGAGCAGTTCTTC. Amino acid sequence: CASSLATGTSGYNEQFF.